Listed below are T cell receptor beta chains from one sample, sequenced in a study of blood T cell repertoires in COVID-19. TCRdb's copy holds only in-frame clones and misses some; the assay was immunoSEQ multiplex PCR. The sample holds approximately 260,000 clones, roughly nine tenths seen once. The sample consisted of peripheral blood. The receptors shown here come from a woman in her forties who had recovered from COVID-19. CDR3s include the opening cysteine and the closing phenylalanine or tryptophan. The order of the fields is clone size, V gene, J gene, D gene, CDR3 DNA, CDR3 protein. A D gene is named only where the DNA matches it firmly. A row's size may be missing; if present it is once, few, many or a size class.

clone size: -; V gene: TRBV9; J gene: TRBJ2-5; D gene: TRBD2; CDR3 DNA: TGTGCCAGCAGCGTAAGCGGGGCCAAAGAGACCCAGTACTTC; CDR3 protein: CASSVSGAKETQYF
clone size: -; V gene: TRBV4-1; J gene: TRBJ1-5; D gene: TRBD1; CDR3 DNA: TGCGCCAGCAGCCCCGGGACAGATAGCAATCAGCCCCAGCATTTT; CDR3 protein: CASSPGTDSNQPQHF
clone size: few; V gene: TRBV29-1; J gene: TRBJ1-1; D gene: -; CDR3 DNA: TGCAGCGTTGAAGATTATCGGAACACTGAAGCTTTCTTT; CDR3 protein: CSVEDYRNTEAFF
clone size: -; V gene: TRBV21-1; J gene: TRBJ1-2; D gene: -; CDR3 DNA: TGTGCCAGCAGCACAGGGGGCTATGGCTACACCTTC; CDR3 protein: CASSTGGYGYTF
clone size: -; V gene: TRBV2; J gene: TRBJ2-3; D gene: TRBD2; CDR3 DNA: TGTGCCAGCAGTGAAGCGCGGGGGGGCACAGATACGCAGTATTTT; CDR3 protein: CASSEARGGTDTQYF
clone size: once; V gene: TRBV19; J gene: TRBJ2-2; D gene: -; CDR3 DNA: TGTGCCAGTCAGGTCCGGAGGGACACCGGGGAGCTGTTTTTT; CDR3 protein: CASQVRRDTGELFF
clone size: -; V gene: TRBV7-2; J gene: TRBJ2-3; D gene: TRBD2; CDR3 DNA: TGTGCCAGCCGTCTAGCGGGAGGGACAGATACGCAGTATTTT; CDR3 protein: CASRLAGGTDTQYF
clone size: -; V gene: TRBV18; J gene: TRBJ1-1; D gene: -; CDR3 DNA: TGTGCCAGCTCACCGTTTCGAGGGCTCGCTGAAGCTTTCTTT; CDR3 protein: CASSPFRGLAEAFF
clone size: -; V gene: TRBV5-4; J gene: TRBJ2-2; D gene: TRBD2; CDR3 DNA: TGTGCCAGCAGCCACGGCGGGAGGGCCGGCGCCACCGGGGAGCTGTTTTTT; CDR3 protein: CASSHGGRAGATGELFF
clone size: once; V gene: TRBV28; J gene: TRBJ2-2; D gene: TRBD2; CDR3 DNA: TGTGCCAGCAGTTTCGAATTCACTAGCGGGGGGATTAACACCGGGGAGCTGTTTTTT; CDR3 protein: CASSFEFTSGGINTGELFF
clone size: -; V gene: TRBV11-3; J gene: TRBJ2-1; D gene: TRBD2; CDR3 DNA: TGTGCCAGCAGCTTAGATTCGGGACTAGCCGACAATGAGCAGTTCTTC; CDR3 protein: CASSLDSGLADNEQFF
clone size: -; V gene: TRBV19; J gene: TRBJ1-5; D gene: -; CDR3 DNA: TGTGCCAGTAACCAGACCCCGGGTAGCAATCAGCCCCAGCATTTT; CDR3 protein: CASNQTPGSNQPQHF
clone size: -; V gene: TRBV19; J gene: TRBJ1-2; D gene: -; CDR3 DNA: TGTGCCAGTAGCCGACAGATTAACTATGGCTACACCTTC; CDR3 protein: CASSRQINYGYTF
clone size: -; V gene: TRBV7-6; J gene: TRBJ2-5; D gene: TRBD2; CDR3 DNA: TGTGCCAGCAGCTTAGGGCTAGCGGGAGGCCCCCAGGAGACCCAGTACTTC; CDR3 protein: CASSLGLAGGPQETQYF
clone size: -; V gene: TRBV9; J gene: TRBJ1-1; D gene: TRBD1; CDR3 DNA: TGTGCCAGCAGCGCGCGACCGGGGACAGGACAGAACACTGAAGCTTTCTTT; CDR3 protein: CASSARPGTGQNTEAFF
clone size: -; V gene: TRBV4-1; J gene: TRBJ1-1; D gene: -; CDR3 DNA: TGCGCCAGCAGCCAAGAAGTATTAACTGGGGGGGACACTGAAGCTTTCTTT; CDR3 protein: CASSQEVLTGGDTEAFF
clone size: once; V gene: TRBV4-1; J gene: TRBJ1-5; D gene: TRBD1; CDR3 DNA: TGCGCCAGCAGCCAAGATAGGGGGCCTCAGCCCCAGCATTTT; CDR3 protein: CASSQDRGPQPQHF
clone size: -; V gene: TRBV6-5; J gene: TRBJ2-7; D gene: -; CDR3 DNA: TGTGCCAGCAGCGGACAGAGCTCCTACGAGCAGTACTTC; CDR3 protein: CASSGQSSYEQYF
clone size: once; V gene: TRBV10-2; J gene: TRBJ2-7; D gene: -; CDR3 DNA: TGCGCCAGCAGTGAGGGGGGGAGCGAGCAGTACTTC; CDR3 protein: CASSEGGSEQYF
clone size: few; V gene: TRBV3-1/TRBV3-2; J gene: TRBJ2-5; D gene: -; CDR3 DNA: TGTGCCAGCAGCCAAGATCCTGTAAACCAAGAGACCCAGTACTTC; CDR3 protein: CASSQDPVNQETQYF
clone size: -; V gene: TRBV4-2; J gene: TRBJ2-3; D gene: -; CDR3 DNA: TGTGCCAGCAGCCCCCGAGGGACAGATACGCAGTATTTT; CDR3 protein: CASSPRGTDTQYF
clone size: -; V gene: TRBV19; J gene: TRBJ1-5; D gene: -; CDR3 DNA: TGTGCCAGTAGTATATCCCCTACCTCGGGTCAGCCCCAGCATTTT; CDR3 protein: CASSISPTSGQPQHF
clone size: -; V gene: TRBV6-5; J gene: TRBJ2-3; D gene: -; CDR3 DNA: TGTATGTCGAGGGCAGACACAGATACGCAGTATTTT; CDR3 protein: CMSRADTDTQYF
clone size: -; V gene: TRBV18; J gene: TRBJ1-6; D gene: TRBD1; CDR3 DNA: TGTGCCAGCTCACCCGACAGGGGAAATAATTCACCCCTCCACTTT; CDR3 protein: CASSPDRGNNSPLHF
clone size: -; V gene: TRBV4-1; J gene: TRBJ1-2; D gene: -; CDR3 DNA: TGCGCCAGCAGCCAAGGGCAAGCGCGGGGGGACTATGGCTACACCTTC; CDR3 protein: CASSQGQARGDYGYTF
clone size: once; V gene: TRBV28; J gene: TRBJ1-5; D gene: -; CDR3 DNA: TGTGCCAGCAGTTACAGTACCAATCAGCCCCAGCATTTT; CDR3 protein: CASSYSTNQPQHF
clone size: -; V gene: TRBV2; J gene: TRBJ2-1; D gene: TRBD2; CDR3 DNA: TGTGCCAGCAGTGACCCAGCGGGAGGAAACAATGAGCAGTTCTTC; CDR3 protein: CASSDPAGGNNEQFF
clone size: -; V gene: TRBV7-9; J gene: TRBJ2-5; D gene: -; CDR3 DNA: TGTGCCAGCAGCTACTCACAGTACCAAGAGACCCAGTACTTC; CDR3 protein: CASSYSQYQETQYF
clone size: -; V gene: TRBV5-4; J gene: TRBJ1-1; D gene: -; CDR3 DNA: TGTGCCAGCAGCTTGGGATCCTCTAAAGCTTTCTTT; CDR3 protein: CASSLGSSKAFF
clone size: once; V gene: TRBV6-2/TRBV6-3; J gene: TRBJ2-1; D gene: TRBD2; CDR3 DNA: TGTGCCAGCAGTACCCGACTAGCGGGAGGGACCTACAATGAGCAGTTCTTC; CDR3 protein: CASSTRLAGGTYNEQFF
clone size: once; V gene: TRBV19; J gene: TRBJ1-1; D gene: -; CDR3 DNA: TGTGCCAGTAGTCGGATGGTTGACAGCCGGAGAGACACTGAAGCTTTCTTT; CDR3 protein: CASSRMVDSRRDTEAFF
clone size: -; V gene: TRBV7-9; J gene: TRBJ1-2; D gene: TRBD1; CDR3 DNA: TGTGCCAGCAGCGAAACAGGGGGATATGGCTACACCTTC; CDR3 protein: CASSETGGYGYTF
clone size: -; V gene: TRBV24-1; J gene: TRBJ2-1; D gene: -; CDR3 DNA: TGTGCCACCAGTGAGGCGTCTGCCGTTCGGGATGAGCAGTTCTTC; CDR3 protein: CATSEASAVRDEQFF
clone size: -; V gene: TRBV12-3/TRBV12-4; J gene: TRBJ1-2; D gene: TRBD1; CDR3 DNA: TGTGCCAGCCGAGTGGACAGGGCCGACGGCTACACCTTC; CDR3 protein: CASRVDRADGYTF
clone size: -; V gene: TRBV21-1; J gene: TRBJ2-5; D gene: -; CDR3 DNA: TGTGCCAGCAGTTTCGTGGGGGACAAAGAGACCCAGTACTTC; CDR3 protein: CASSFVGDKETQYF
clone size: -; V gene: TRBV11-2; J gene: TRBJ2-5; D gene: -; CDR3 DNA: TGTGCCAGCAGCTCTGAGTATACCCAGTACTTC; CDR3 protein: CASSSEYTQYF
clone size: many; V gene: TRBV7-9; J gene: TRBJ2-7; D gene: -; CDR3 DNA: TGTGCCAGCAGCCGGACAATCTACGAGCAGTACTTC; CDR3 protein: CASSRTIYEQYF
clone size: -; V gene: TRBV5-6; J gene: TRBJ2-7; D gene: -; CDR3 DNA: TGTGCCAGCAGCTTGGGGGGCGACAGCCTCTCCTACGAGCAGTACTTC; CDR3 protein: CASSLGGDSLSYEQYF
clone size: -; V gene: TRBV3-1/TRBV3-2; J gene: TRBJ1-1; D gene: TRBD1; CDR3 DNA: TGTGCCAGCAGCCTGGGACAGGGTGGGACTGAAGCTTTCTTT; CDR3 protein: CASSLGQGGTEAFF
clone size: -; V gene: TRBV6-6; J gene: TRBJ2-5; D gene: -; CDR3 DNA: TGTGCCAGCAGCAGACCGACAGTTCGAGAGACCCAGTACTTC; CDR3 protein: CASSRPTVRETQYF
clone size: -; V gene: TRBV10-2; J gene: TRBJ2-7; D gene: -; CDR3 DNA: TGCGCCAGCAGTGAGGACAGGACGGGATTATACGAGCAGTACTTC; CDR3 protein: CASSEDRTGLYEQYF
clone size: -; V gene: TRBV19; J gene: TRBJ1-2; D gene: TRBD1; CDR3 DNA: TGTGCCAGTAGCTCCGGGACAGGGGGTTCTGGCTACACCTTC; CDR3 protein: CASSSGTGGSGYTF
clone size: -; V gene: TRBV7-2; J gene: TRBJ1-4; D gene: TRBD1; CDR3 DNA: TGTGCCAGCAGCCCGCGGACAGGGGGCTTGAGTGAAAAACTGTTTTTT; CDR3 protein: CASSPRTGGLSEKLFF
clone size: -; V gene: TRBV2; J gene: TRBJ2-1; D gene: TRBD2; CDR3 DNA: TGTGCCAGCAGAGGTTGGACTAGCGGGGGGGTTTCGGGCAGCAATGAGCAGTTCTTC; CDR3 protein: CASRGWTSGGVSGSNEQFF
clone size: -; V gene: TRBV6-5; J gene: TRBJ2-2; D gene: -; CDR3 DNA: TGTGCCAGCATTGGAGGACTGGCGAACACCGGGGAGCTGTTTTTT; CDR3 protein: CASIGGLANTGELFF
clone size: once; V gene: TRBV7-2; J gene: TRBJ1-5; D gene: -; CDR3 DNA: TGTGCCAGCAGCATGCACGGGGTAGATCAGCCCCAGCATTTT; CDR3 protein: CASSMHGVDQPQHF
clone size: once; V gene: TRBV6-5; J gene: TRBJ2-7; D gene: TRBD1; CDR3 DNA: TGTGCCAGCAGTTACGGGACAGGGGGGTACGAGCAGTACTTC; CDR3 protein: CASSYGTGGYEQYF
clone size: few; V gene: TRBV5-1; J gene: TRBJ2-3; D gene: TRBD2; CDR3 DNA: TGCGCCAGCAGCCCAGCGGGGTCTAGCACAGATACGCAGTATTTT; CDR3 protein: CASSPAGSSTDTQYF
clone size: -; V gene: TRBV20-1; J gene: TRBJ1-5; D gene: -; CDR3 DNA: TGCAGTGCTAGTATTTTCGGGGGTGATCAGCCCCAGCATTTT; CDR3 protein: CSASIFGGDQPQHF
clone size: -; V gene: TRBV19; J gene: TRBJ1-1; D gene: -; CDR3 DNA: TGTGCCAGTAGTACCCAGGTGGCCCCGAACACTGAAGCTTTCTTT; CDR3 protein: CASSTQVAPNTEAFF
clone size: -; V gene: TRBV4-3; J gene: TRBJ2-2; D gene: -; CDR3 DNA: TGCGCCAGCAGCCACTCGAGCGCGAACACCGGGGAGCTGTTTTTT; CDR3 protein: CASSHSSANTGELFF
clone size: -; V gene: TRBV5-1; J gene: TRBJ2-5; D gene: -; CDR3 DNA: TGCGCCAGCAGCTTCAGTCCTGAAGAGACCCAGTACTTC; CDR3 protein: CASSFSPEETQYF
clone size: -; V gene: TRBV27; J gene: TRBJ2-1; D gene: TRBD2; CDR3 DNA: TGTGCCAGCAGTTTATCCCTTAGCGGGAGTCCATACAATGAGCAGTTCTTC; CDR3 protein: CASSLSLSGSPYNEQFF
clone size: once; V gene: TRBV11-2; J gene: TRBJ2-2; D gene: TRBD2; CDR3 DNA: TGTGCCAGCAGCCTTAGCGGGAGACGTGCCGGGGAGCTGTTTTTT; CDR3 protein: CASSLSGRRAGELFF
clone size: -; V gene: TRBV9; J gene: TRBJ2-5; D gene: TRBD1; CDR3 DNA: TGTGCCAGCAGCGCGACAGGGGGCCAAGAGACCCAGTACTTC; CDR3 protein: CASSATGGQETQYF
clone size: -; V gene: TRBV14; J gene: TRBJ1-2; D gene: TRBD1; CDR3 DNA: TGTGCCAGCAGCCAGCGAACAGGGGTTGTCTATGGCTACACCTTC; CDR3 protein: CASSQRTGVVYGYTF